Shown below are 26 T cell receptor beta chains from a single sample sequenced in a study of T cell changes during pregnancy in multiple sclerosis. The protocol was immunoSEQ multiplex PCR, while the TCRdb copy is restricted to in-frame clones and leaves out a portion. In the table there are some 49,000 clones, roughly 89% of which are singletons. The specimen comprised peripheral blood, sampled after pregnancy. These TCRs come from a female donor in good health, enrolled as a control in a pregnancy study.

J is TRBJ1-6 and V is TRBV2; D is uncertain. V lost 1 base and J 0 bases, leaving 10 bases between the germline ends. This CDR3 contains 17 residues. Germline V gene data show CDR1 as SNHLY and CDR2 as FYNNEI. The CDR3 bases are TGTGCCAGCAGTGAAGGCGTAGCGAGCTCCTATAATTCACCCCTCCACTTT. It translates to CASSEGVASSYNSPLHF. Full variable domain (remainder filled in from reference TRBV2 and TRBJ1-6): EPEVTQTPSHQVTQMGQEVILRCVPISNHLYFYWYRQILGQKVEFLVSFYNNEISEKSEIFDDQFSVERPDGSNFTLKIRSTKLEDSAMYFCASSEGVASSYNSPLHFGNGTRLTVT.

The chain links TRBV4-3 to TRBJ1-3; D is uncertain. The CDR3 sequence is 17 residues long. Per germline, CDR1 LGHNA and CDR2 YSLEER. V lost 0 bases to trimming and J lost 0 bases, with 12 bases between them. CDR3 DNA sequence: TGCGCCAGCAGCCAAGATCTGCAGGTGGGCTCTGGAAACACCATATATTTT. It specifies CASSQDLQVGSGNTIYF.

The chain is built from TRBV4-1 and TRBJ1-6; TRBD1 matches 10 bases. CDR3 length equals 17 residues. With 3 bases clipped from V and 9 bases from J, the junction kept 11 bases outside the gene matches. CDR1 and CDR2 from the germline V gene are MGHRA and YSYEKL. DNA of the CDR3: TGCGCCAGCAGCCACGACGGGAGGGACAGGGGACCTTCACCCCTCCACTTT. This sequence encodes CASSHDGRDRGPSPLHF.

This clone appeared a single time. This sequence joins TRBV6-5 and TRBJ1-5; D gene unclear. V was clipped by 6 bases and J by 6 bases, with 12 bases between them. This CDR3 has 13 residues. Germline CDR1 and CDR2: MNHEY and SVGAGI. This CDR3 is CASSPESGQPQHF. In nucleotides, the CDR3 is TGTGCCAGCAGCCCTGAATCGGGTCAGCCCCAGCATTTT.

This sequence joins TRBV7-2 and TRBJ1-2; D possibly corresponds to TRBD1 (5 bases). The germline CDR1 and CDR2 sequences are SGHTA and FQGNSA. Trimming stripped 0 bases from V and 8 bases from J, with 19 bases between. The length of the CDR3 is 16 residues. The CDR3 sequence is CASSLAQGPTVNGYTF. For the CDR3, the DNA is TGTGCCAGCAGCTTAGCGCAGGGTCCTACCGTAAACGGCTACACCTTC.

This clone was counted a single time. The chain couples TRBV29-1 to TRBJ1-2; D is possibly TRBD1 (5 bases). Trimming cost V 2 bases and J 2 bases, with 9 bases left between them. The length of the CDR3 is 13 residues. Germline V gene data show CDR1 as SQVTM and CDR2 as ANQGSEA. DNA for the CDR3: TGCAGCGTTGAATTGGCAGGGAACTATGGCTACACCTTC. Amino acids: CSVELAGNYGYTF.

The genes are TRBV15 and TRBJ2-2, with a weak D call TRBD2 (6 bases). Deletions cut 0 bases from V and 4 bases from J, with 12 bases between. The germline V gene has CDR1 LNHNV and CDR2 YYDKDF (reference sequence). The CDR3 totals 16 residues. The CDR3 region is CATSRDVGLPTGELFF. In DNA, the CDR3 is TGTGCCACCAGCAGAGATGTCGGACTACCCACCGGGGAGCTGTTTTTT.

The rearrangement uses TRBV2 and TRBJ1-5; weak D call: TRBD1 (5 bases). Germline V gene data show CDR1 as SNHLY and CDR2 as FYNNEI. This CDR3 comprises 13 residues. V was pared by 6 bases and J by 6 bases, with 12 bases between. The CDR3 DNA reads TGTGCCAGCAGCCCCGGGGGGAGTCAGCCCCAGCATTTT. Its translation is CASSPGGSQPQHF.

This clone was seen a single time. The V call is TRBV6-4, the J call TRBJ2-2; D is possibly TRBD1 (8 bases). Germline assignment: CDR1 MRHNA and CDR2 SNTAGT. The CDR3 contains 14 residues. V dropped 6 bases and J dropped 7 bases, with 15 bases sitting between them. Here the CDR3 reads CASRGQGGDGELFF. In DNA form, the CDR3 reads TGTGCCAGCAGAGGACAGGGAGGGGACGGGGAGCTGTTTTTT.

The genes are TRBV5-4 and TRBJ1-6; TRBD1 might be the D (6 bases). CDR3 size: 15 residues. In germline, CDR1 is SGHNT, CDR2 YYREEE (reference sequence). Trimming took off 4 bases at V and 7 bases at J, with 15 bases between the two ends. The CDR3: CASSPQQGGNSPLHF. For the CDR3, the DNA is TGTGCCAGCAGCCCCCAACAGGGAGGGAATTCACCCCTCCACTTT.

The rearrangement links TRBV5-4 to TRBJ2-3, with 11 bases that match TRBD2. V lost 4 bases to trimming and J lost 3 bases; unmatched junction nucleotides: 10. Germline V gene sequence: CDR1 SGHNT, CDR2 YYREEE (reference sequence). This CDR3 has 17 residues. The CDR3 coding sequence is TGTGCCAGCAGCGGTCCCCCACTAGCGGGAGTAACAGATACGCAGTATTTT. Its protein product is CASSGPPLAGVTDTQYF.

This clone was observed a single time. The chain recombines TRBV6-5 with TRBJ2-1, with D perhaps TRBD2 (6 bases). The CDR3 consists of 13 residues. From germline, CDR1 is MNHEY and CDR2 SVGAGI. V lost 3 bases, J lost 10 bases, and 13 bases lay in between. The CDR3, as DNA: TGTGCCAGCAGTTATCGGGGGTTCGGGGAGCAGTTCTTC. Amino acids: CASSYRGFGEQFF.

This sequence joins TRBV7-9 and TRBJ2-5, with 7 bases aligning to TRBD2. The CDR3 is 15 amino acids. V trimming: 3 bases; J trimming: 1 base; junction bases outside the gene matches: 5. Germline V gene data show CDR1 as SEHNR and CDR2 as FQNEAQ (reference sequence). The CDR3 here is CASSFRRGVQETQYF. DNA of the CDR3: TGTGCCAGCAGCTTCCGACGGGGGGTCCAAGAGACCCAGTACTTC. Together with reference TRBV7-9 and TRBJ2-5, the CDR3 gives the full variable domain: DTGVSQNPRHKITKRGQNVTFRCDPISEHNRLYWYRQTLGQGPEFLTYFQNEAQLEKSRLLSDRFSAERPKGSFSTLEIQRTEQGDSAMYLCASSFRRGVQETQYFGPGTRLLVL.

CDR3 protein: CASSIQIYRQATYGYTF. CDR3 nucleotides: TGTGCCAGTAGTATCCAAATTTACCGACAGGCGACGTATGGCTACACCTTC. This chain uses TRBV19 with TRBJ1-2, with D possibly TRBD1 on 6 matching bases. The CDR3 length is 17 residues. Trimming stripped 3 bases from V and 5 bases from J, with 22 bases between. The germline V gene has CDR1 LNHDA and CDR2 SQIVND (reference sequence). The full variable domain, in which reference TRBV19 and TRBJ1-2 provide the parts outside the CDR3, is DGGITQSPKYLFRKEGQNVTLSCEQNLNHDAMYWYRQDPGQGLRLIYYSQIVNDFQKGDIAEGYSVSREKKESFPLTVTSAQKNPTAFYLCASSIQIYRQATYGYTFGSGTRLTVV.

The chain couples TRBV15 to TRBJ1-2; D unresolved. This CDR3 has 13 residues. CDR1 is LNHNV, CDR2 YYDKDF, per germline (reference sequence). The V end lost 3 bases, the J end lost 0 bases, and 5 bases lay between the germline ends. The CDR3 spells CATSSTANYGYTF. The CDR3 DNA follows: TGTGCCACCAGCAGTACAGCTAACTATGGCTACACCTTC.

This chain connects TRBV23-1 to TRBJ2-7; 8 bases are a match to TRBD1. TRBV23-1 is an ORF; its function is uncertain. The CDR3 has 18 amino acids. Trimming at V came to 4 bases and at J to 0 bases, leaving 14 bases not matched to a gene. CDR3 coding DNA: TGCGCCAGCAGTCGGAGCCACCGGGACAGGACAAGCTCCTACGAGCAGTACTTC. Amino acid sequence: CASSRSHRDRTSSYEQYF.

This clone was found once. The chain uses TRBV5-1 and TRBJ1-2, with TRBD1 matching 10 bases. Per the germline V gene, CDR1 is SGHRS and CDR2 is YFSETQ. CDR3 length: 15 residues. The junction had 10 bases not matched to a gene; V was cut back by 4 bases and J by 7 bases. The CDR3 coding sequence is TGCGCCAGCAGCATCTCGACCGGGACAGGGGTTGGCTACACCTTC. It codes for CASSISTGTGVGYTF.

J is TRBJ2-1 and V is TRBV20-1; D is unclear. There are 11 residues in the CDR3. The germline V and J ends were trimmed by 6 bases and 6 bases, with 9 bases remaining between them. Germline assignment: CDR1 DFQATT and CDR2 SNEGSKA (reference sequence). CDR3 loop: CSATNSNEQFF. As DNA, the CDR3 is TGCAGTGCGACCAACAGCAATGAGCAGTTCTTC.

This chain connects TRBV10-1 to TRBJ2-3; 9 bases agree with TRBD1. CDR3 length: 15 residues. Germline loops: CDR1 WNHNN, CDR2 SYGVQD (reference sequence). With 6 bases clipped from V and 3 bases from J, the junction kept 7 bases outside the gene matches. The CDR3 sequence is CASSSGQGTTDTQYF. The CDR3 DNA sequence: TGCGCCAGCAGCTCGGGACAGGGTACGACAGATACGCAGTATTTT.

The chain employs TRBV28 and TRBJ2-5; 13 positions agree with TRBD2. V lost 7 bases, J lost 6 bases, and 11 bases stayed unmatched. The CDR3 sequence is 16 residues long. The germline V gene encodes CDR1 MDHEN and CDR2 SYDVKM. In nucleotides, the CDR3 is TGTGCCAGCACTGCTCCGGGACTAGCGGGAAGAAAGACCCAGTACTTC. Translated, it gives CASTAPGLAGRKTQYF.

This clone was found once. This chain links TRBV5-1 with TRBJ2-5; 8 positions match TRBD2. With 0 bases clipped from V and 2 bases from J, the junction kept 0 bases outside the gene matches. Germline CDR1 SGHRS, CDR2 YFSETQ. The CDR3 is 14 residues long. CDR3 coding DNA: TGCGCCAGCAGCTTGGCTAGCGGGCAAGAGACCCAGTACTTC. Translation: CASSLASGQETQYF.

J is TRBJ2-2 and V is TRBV10-3, with D unresolved. This CDR3 has 11 amino acids. V lost 6 bases and J lost 3, with 2 bases in between. Germline lookup yields CDR1 ENHRY and CDR2 SYGVKD. As DNA, the CDR3 is TGTGCCATCAGCGACACCGGGGAGCTGTTTTTT. Amino acid sequence: CAISDTGELFF.

V and J are TRBV5-1 and TRBJ2-3; D remains unclear. Germline V gives CDR1 SGHRS, CDR2 YFSETQ. Trimming left V 4 bases short and J 0 bases short, with 21 bases between. This CDR3 is 18 amino acids long. As DNA, the CDR3 is TGCGCCAGCAGCCTCTCCCCCCCCGGCCCCGGGAGCACAGATACGCAGTATTTT. Its protein product is CASSLSPPGPGSTDTQYF.

The chain's CDR3 is CASSSAGGYGYTF. The CDR3 DNA follows: TGTGCCAGCAGCTCCGCGGGGGGCTATGGCTACACCTTC. The chain couples TRBV9 to TRBJ1-2; TRBD1 might be the D (5 bases). CDR3 length: 13 residues. Per the germline V gene, CDR1 is SGDLS and CDR2 is YYNGEE. Between the trimmed V and J ends, which lost 4 bases and 4 bases, there was a span of 11 bases.

The rearrangement links TRBV10-1 to TRBJ1-1; 8 nucleotides agree with TRBD1. The J segment lost 5 bases and the V segment lost 7 bases, leaving 6 bases of the junction unmatched. This CDR3 has 13 amino acids. CDR1 WNHNN and CDR2 SYGVQD come from the germline V gene (reference sequence). The CDR3 protein is CASIDRGGTEAFF. As DNA, the CDR3 is TGCGCCAGCATCGACAGGGGTGGGACTGAAGCTTTCTTT.

The chain recombines TRBV5-4 with TRBJ2-2; 8 nucleotides agree with TRBD1. The V and J ends lost 5 bases and 5 bases, in that order; junction bases with no gene match: 8. The CDR3 contains 15 residues. The germline gives CDR1 SGHNT, CDR2 YYREEE (reference sequence). The CDR3 sequence is CASRGQGAGTGELFF. The CDR3 region has the DNA TGTGCCAGCAGGGGTCAGGGGGCTGGGACCGGGGAGCTGTTTTTT.